What follows is one T cell receptor beta chain and its context. The assay was immunoSEQ multiplex PCR, and TCRdb's table has in-frame clones only and misses some. The sample includes some 78,000 clones, around nine tenths of them seen just once. The data were obtained in a study of control samples from healthy donors and cancer patients. Trimming took 2 bases from V and 5 from J, leaving 19 bases between them. Germline V gene data show CDR1 as LGHDT and CDR2 as YNNKEL (reference sequence). CDR3 length equals 17 residues. The origin of this receptor is an older woman in good health. The specimen sequenced was blood. The chain employs TRBV3-1 (or the pseudogene TRBV3-2) and TRBJ2-1; tentative D call: TRBD2 (5 bases). The CDR3 DNA reads TGTGCCAGCAGCCAAAGAAGAGCGGTCGCTGGGGACAATGAGCAGTTCTTC. This sequence encodes CASSQRRAVAGDNEQFF.